Following are 17 T cell receptor beta chains from one sample sequenced in a study of blood T cell repertoires in COVID-19. Data came from immunoSEQ multiplex PCR; TCRdb stores just in-frame clones and leaves some out. The sample gives about 220,000 clones, 82% of which show up once; 7.5% to 9.5% is in the top ten. The specimen sequenced was peripheral blood. The receptor set was obtained from a woman older than 75 with COVID-19, enrolled during active disease.

The genes are TRBV4-1 and TRBJ2-7, with TRBD1 matching 9 bases. The CDR3 totals 15 residues. The trim removed 3 bases at V and 2 bases at J, leaving 5 bases unmatched. CDR1 is MGHRA and CDR2 is YSYEKL in the germline V gene. CDR3 amino acids: CASSHGTGRTYEQYF. DNA for the CDR3: TGCGCCAGCAGCCACGGGACAGGGAGAACCTACGAGCAGTACTTC.

With regard to this clone: At one of its ends the junction is not consistent with the germline gene, which may arise from a read error. The chain employs TRBV14 and TRBJ2-3, with D possibly matching TRBD1 (6 bases). Germline V gene sequence: CDR1 SGHDN, CDR2 FVKESK. This CDR3 region has 17 residues. The CDR3 DNA follows: TGTGCCAGCAGCCGCTCCTGGGGACAAATACTCACAAATACGCAGTATTTT. Translating it yields CASSRSWGQILTNTQYF.

The chain uses TRBV3-1 (or the pseudogene TRBV3-2) and TRBJ1-1; TRBD1 agrees at 8 bases. Germline V gene data show CDR1 as LGHDT and CDR2 as YNNKEL (reference sequence). V was pared by 0 bases and J by 5 bases, with 5 bases of the junction left unmatched. The CDR3 is made up of 15 amino acids. The DNA of the CDR3 is TGTGCCAGCAGCCAAGATCAGGGGGCGTATACTGAAGCTTTCTTT. This codes for CASSQDQGAYTEAFF.

This chain joins TRBV5-1 and TRBJ2-3; D may be TRBD1 (5 bases). Per the germline V gene, CDR1 is SGHRS and CDR2 is YFSETQ. The CDR3 length is 13 residues. Trimming shortened V by 2 bases and J by 4 bases, and 8 bases separated the two germline ends. For the CDR3, the DNA is TGCGCCAGCAGCTTCCAGGGTTCAGATACGCAGTATTTT. It encodes CASSFQGSDTQYF.

The chain carries TRBV25-1 and TRBJ1-2; 7 bases are shared with TRBD1. V lost 2 bases and J lost 4; bases outside the gene matches: 10. This CDR3 has 16 amino acids. Looked up from germline, CDR1 is MGHDK and CDR2 is SYGVNS. Written as DNA, the CDR3 is TGTGCCAGCAGTGAAGCCACCGGGACAGCAACCTATGGCTACACCTTC. This sequence encodes CASSEATGTATYGYTF.

The genes are TRBV3-1 (or the pseudogene TRBV3-2) and TRBJ1-6; possibly TRBD1 for D (5 bases). V shed 6 bases and J shed 5 bases, with 17 bases lying between them. The V gene's germline CDR1 is LGHDT and CDR2 YNNKEL (reference sequence). The CDR3 covers 16 residues. In nucleotides, the CDR3 is TGTGCCAGCAGACTAGAAGGGCGGGGGGATAATTCACCCCTCCACTTT. Residues: CASRLEGRGDNSPLHF.

The rearrangement joins TRBV5-6 to TRBJ1-5, with D hard to call. The germline V and J ends were trimmed by 2 bases and 6 bases, with 12 bases remaining between them. This CDR3 region has 14 residues. Germline CDR1 SGHDT, CDR2 YYEEEE. The CDR3 DNA sequence: TGTGCCAGCAGCTTAAGGAGTACCGGTCAGCCCCAGCATTTT. Its translation is CASSLRSTGQPQHF.

The chain couples TRBV7-2 to TRBJ2-7; no firm D call. V lost 5 bases to trimming and J lost 6 bases, with 17 bases between them. This CDR3 is built from 14 residues. Germline V CDR1 and CDR2: SGHTA, FQGNSA. The DNA for the CDR3 is TGTGCCAGCAGCCCGAGGCTGAGCATTTTCGAGCAGTACTTC. Translating it yields CASSPRLSIFEQYF.

This sequence joins TRBV28 and TRBJ1-1; D unresolved. V was pared by 5 bases and J by 1 base, with 14 bases between. The CDR3 extends over 15 amino acids. The germline V gene encodes CDR1 MDHEN and CDR2 SYDVKM. The CDR3: CASSPPGIGNTEAFF. CDR3 nucleotides: TGTGCCAGCAGTCCCCCGGGGATCGGGAACACTGAAGCTTTCTTT.

This chain connects TRBV5-1 to TRBJ2-3, with a tentative D call TRBD2 (6 bases). V lost 7 bases to trimming and J lost 1 base, with 13 bases between them. CDR1 is SGHRS, CDR2 YFSETQ, per germline. The CDR3 sequence is 14 residues long. The CDR3 sequence: CASRSAGRTDTQYF. CDR3 in DNA: TGCGCCAGCCGCTCGGCGGGACGCACAGATACGCAGTATTTT.

This clone came up a few times. The chain links TRBV5-1 to TRBJ1-1, with D maybe TRBD1 (6 bases). Germline V lookup: CDR1 SGHRS, CDR2 YFSETQ. The CDR3 totals 14 residues. V lost 0 bases and J lost 3, with 9 bases in between. CDR3 coding DNA: TGCGCCAGCAGCTTGGACAGGGCGGACACTGAAGCTTTCTTT. Protein product: CASSLDRADTEAFF.

V usage is TRBV14 and J usage is TRBJ2-3, with D possibly TRBD2 on 5 matching bases. CDR3 length equals 13 residues. The V gene's germline CDR1 is SGHDN and CDR2 FVKESK. Trimming shortened V by 10 bases and J by 1 base, and 12 bases separated the two germline ends. CDR3 in amino acids: CATRNGGTDTQYF. CDR3 DNA: TGTGCCACCAGGAACGGGGGCACAGATACGCAGTATTTT.

V gene TRBV18 combines with J gene TRBJ2-7, with 7 bases lining up with TRBD1. This CDR3 contains 15 residues. After removal of 3 bases from V and 0 bases from J, the junction contained 5 bases not matched to a gene. Germline CDR1 and CDR2: KGHSH and LQKENI. The CDR3 here is CASSPSAGGSYEQYF. DNA of the CDR3: TGTGCCAGCTCACCCTCGGCAGGGGGCTCCTACGAGCAGTACTTC.

The genes are TRBV28 and TRBJ2-7; possible D gene TRBD2, 6 bases. Looked up from germline, CDR1 is MDHEN and CDR2 is SYDVKM. V was pared by 7 bases and J by 2 bases, with 18 bases between. This CDR3 has 15 residues. The CDR3 region has the DNA TGTGCCAGCACGCAGTTCGGGACTGGAACCTACGAGCAGTACTTC. Translation gives CASTQFGTGTYEQYF.

The chain links TRBV7-9 to TRBJ1-1, with D possibly being TRBD1 (6 bases). The CDR3 runs to 13 residues. From germline, CDR1 is SEHNR and CDR2 FQNEAQ (reference sequence). Between the trimmed V and J ends, which lost 3 bases and 10 bases, there was a span of 15 bases. In DNA form, the CDR3 reads TGTGCCAGCAGCTTTACAGGGATAAGTAGAGCTTTCTTT. Amino acid sequence: CASSFTGISRAFF.

The rearrangement uses TRBV30 and TRBJ1-1; D not certain. Germline V CDR1 and CDR2: GTSNPN, SVGIG (reference sequence). V lost 4 bases and J 1 base, leaving 16 bases between the germline ends. There are 15 residues in the CDR3. The CDR3 spells CAWMSFGNPNTEAFF. The CDR3, as DNA: TGTGCCTGGATGAGTTTTGGTAATCCGAACACTGAAGCTTTCTTT.

This chain joins TRBV24-1 and TRBJ2-5; TRBD1 matches 8 bases. Germline assignment: CDR1 KGHDR and CDR2 SFDVKD. The junction had 10 bases not matched to a gene; V was cut back by 3 bases and J by 5 bases. The CDR3 contains 16 residues. The CDR3 coding sequence is TGTGCCACCAGTGATCCAGGACAGGGCGATGGGGAGACCCAGTACTTC. Protein sequence: CATSDPGQGDGETQYF.